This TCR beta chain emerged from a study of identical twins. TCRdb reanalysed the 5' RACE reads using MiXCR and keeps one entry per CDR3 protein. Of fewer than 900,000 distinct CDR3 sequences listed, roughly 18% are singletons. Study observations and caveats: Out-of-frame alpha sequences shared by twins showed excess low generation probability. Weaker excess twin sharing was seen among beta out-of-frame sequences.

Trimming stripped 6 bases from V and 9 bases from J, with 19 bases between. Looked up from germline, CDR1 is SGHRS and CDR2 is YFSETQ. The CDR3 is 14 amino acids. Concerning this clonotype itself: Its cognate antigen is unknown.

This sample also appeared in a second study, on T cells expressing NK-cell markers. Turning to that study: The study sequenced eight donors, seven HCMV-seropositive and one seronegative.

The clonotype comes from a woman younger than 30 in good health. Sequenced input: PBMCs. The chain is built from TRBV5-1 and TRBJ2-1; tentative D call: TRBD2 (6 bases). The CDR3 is CASNWWRRGSEQFF. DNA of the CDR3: TGCGCCAGCAACTGGTGGCGGCGGGGCAGTGAGCAGTTCTTC.